Listed below are T cell receptor beta chains from one sample, sequenced in a study of cytomegalovirus exposure and HLA in healthy donors. Profiled with immunoSEQ multiplex PCR; TCRdb holds only in-frame clones, not every one. Of roughly 150,000 clones in the sample, 70% to 85% were seen once. The sequencing input was PBMCs. The receptors shown here come from a male donor in good health and CMV-seronegative. Each CDR3 is given with its conserved first and last residue. Not every row has a clone size; where given, it reads once, few, many or a size class.

cdr3_length | j_call | clone_size | v_call | cdr3_aa
15 | TRBJ2-7 | . | TRBV7-2 | CAIGLAGGSSYEQYF
16 | TRBJ2-2 | . | TRBV18 | CASSPATGGFTGELFF
16 | TRBJ2-5 | few | TRBV15 | CATSRVTRTGQETQYF
14 | TRBJ2-2 | . | TRBV7-2 | CASSSMLGPGELFF
18 | TRBJ2-3 | . | TRBV15 | CATSSGWGLAGSTDTQYF
18 | TRBJ2-1 | once | TRBV4-3 | CASSQGGQSRSLDYEQFF
15 | TRBJ2-6 | . | TRBV6-5 | CASSPGQAGANVLTF
14 | TRBJ2-3 | . | TRBV19 | CASSILRNTDTQYF
16 | TRBJ2-1 | . | TRBV4-3 | CASSPAGTTIYNEQFF
19 | TRBJ2-1 | . | TRBV10-1 | CASHAPSGGAPCSYNEQFF
13 | TRBJ1-2 | once | TRBV4-1 | CASSQGNPSGYTF
12 | TRBJ2-7 | . | TRBV27 | CASSLHGDEQYF
15 | TRBJ1-6 | few | TRBV14 | CASSQDPQGISPLHF
13 | TRBJ1-1 | once | TRBV7-9 | CASKRTENTEAFF
14 | TRBJ1-1 | . | TRBV28 | CASSLRTGGPEAFF
14 | TRBJ1-2 | . | TRBV23-1 | CASSPGQGPYGYTF
14 | TRBJ2-5 | . | TRBV5-1 | CASSRGQGEETQYF
14 | TRBJ1-1 | . | TRBV7-2 | CASSMTGSDTEAFF
13 | TRBJ1-1 | . | TRBV4-3 | CASSQGRVTEAFF
14 | TRBJ1-2 | . | TRBV5-4 | CASKSAGGFYGYTF
16 | TRBJ2-3 | . | TRBV19 | CASSRSVGGATDTQYF
16 | TRBJ2-1 | once | TRBV11-3 | CASSLAGRAVYNEQFF
15 | TRBJ2-7 | . | TRBV19 | CASSFGTSGDYEQYF
11 | TRBJ2-3 | . | TRBV29-1 | CSGQFTDTQYF
14 | TRBJ2-7 | . | TRBV6-5 | CASSYSQGFGEQYF
15 | TRBJ2-6 | . | TRBV9 | CASSVESSGANVLTF
19 | TRBJ2-3 | . | TRBV9 | CASSVMGGGGTGNTDTQYF
15 | TRBJ2-3 | . | TRBV11-2 | CASSWTSGGRDTQYF
11 | TRBJ1-1 | . | TRBV10-3 | CAISEQGLAFF
15 | TRBJ2-7 | . | TRBV6-1 | CASSEADRGAYEQYF
17 | TRBJ2-2 | . | TRBV9 | CASSPTGTGGSTGELFF
17 | TRBJ2-2 | few | TRBV5-1 | CASSITGLPGSAGELFF
15 | TRBJ2-7 | . | TRBV21-1 | CASSKNNRGAYEQYF
17 | TRBJ1-6 | . | TRBV7-2 | CASSYQGWATSNSPLHF
14 | TRBJ2-7 | . | TRBV27 | CASRPQGAPYEQYF
14 | TRBJ1-2 | . | TRBV6-1 | CASSEGQGAYGYTF
19 | TRBJ1-5 | . | TRBV11-3 | CASSLPDGTGGMGNQPQHF